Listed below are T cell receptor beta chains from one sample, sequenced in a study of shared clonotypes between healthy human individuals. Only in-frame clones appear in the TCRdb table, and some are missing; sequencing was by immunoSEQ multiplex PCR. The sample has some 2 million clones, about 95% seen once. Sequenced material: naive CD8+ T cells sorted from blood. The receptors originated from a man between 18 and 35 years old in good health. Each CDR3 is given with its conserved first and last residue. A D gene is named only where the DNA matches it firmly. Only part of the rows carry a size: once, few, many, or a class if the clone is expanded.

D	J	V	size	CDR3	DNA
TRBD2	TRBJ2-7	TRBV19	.	CASSPSGLAAEQYF	TGTGCCAGTAGTCCCTCTGGACTAGCTGCCGAGCAGTACTTC
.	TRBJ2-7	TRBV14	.	CASSQALTGEQYF	TGTGCCAGCAGCCAGGCCCTGACGGGCGAGCAGTACTTC
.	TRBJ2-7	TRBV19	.	CASSQGGYEQYF	TGTGCCAGTAGTCAGGGGGGCTACGAGCAGTACTTC
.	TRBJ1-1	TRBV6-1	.	CASRRAISEAFF	TGTGCCAGTAGACGGGCCATCTCTGAAGCTTTCTTT
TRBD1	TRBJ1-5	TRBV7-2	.	CASSMQGQGSQPQHF	TGTGCCAGCAGCATGCAGGGACAGGGGTCTCAGCCCCAGCATTTT
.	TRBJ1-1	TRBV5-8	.	CASSRPKRNTEAFF	TGTGCCAGCAGTAGACCCAAGAGGAACACTGAAGCTTTCTTT
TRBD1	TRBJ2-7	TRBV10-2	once	CASSQTGGSYEQYF	TGCGCCAGCAGCCAGACAGGGGGCTCCTACGAGCAGTACTTC
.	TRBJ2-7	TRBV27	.	CASSLRGILHEQYF	TGTGCCAGCAGTTTAAGGGGGATCCTCCACGAGCAGTACTTC
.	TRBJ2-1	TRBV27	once	CASGSGVPMGEQFF	TGTGCCAGTGGCAGCGGAGTCCCCATGGGGGAGCAGTTCTTC
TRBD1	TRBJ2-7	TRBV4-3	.	CASSQVSRGQGTYEQYF	TGCGCCAGCAGCCAAGTATCCAGGGGACAGGGGACCTACGAGCAGTACTTC
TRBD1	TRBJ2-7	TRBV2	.	CASSKTGQGFHEQYF	TGTGCCAGCAGTAAAACGGGACAGGGGTTTCACGAGCAGTACTTC
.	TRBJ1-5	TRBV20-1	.	CSAFDQPQHF	TGCAGTGCCTTCGATCAGCCCCAGCATTTT
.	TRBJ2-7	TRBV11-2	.	CASSFSGGYEQYF	TGTGCCAGCAGCTTCAGTGGGGGCTACGAGCAGTACTTC
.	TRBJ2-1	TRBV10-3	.	CAISESTGDHNEQFF	TGTGCCATCAGTGAGTCAACGGGAGACCACAATGAGCAGTTCTTC